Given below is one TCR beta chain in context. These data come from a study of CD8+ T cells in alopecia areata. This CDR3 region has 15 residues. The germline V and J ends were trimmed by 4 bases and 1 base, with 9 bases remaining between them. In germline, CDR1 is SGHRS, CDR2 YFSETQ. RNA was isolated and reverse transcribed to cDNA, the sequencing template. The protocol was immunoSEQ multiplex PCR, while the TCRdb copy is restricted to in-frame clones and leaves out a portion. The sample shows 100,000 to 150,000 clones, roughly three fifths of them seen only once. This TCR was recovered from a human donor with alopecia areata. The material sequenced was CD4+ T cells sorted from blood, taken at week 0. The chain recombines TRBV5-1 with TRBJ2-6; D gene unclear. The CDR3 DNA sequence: TGCGCCAGCAGCGCAACGGTGTCTGGGGCCAACGTCCTGACTTTC. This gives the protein CASSATVSGANVLTF. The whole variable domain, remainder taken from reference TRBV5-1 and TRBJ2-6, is KAGVTQTPRYLIKTRGQQVTLSCSPISGHRSVSWYQQTPGQGLQFLFEYFSETQRNKGNFPGRFSGRQFSNSRSEMNVSTLELGDSALYLCASSATVSGANVLTFGAGSRLTVL.